This T cell receptor beta chain stems from a study of regulatory T cells in long-lasting Graves disease. Turning to the study itself: Antithyroid drug intake by newly diagnosed Graves' patients had lasted under 3 months.

Notes on the study in general: Persistent disease was associated with favored TRBV28 usage and with favored use of TRBJ1-2 and TRBJ2-5.

This clonotype was detected ten times or more. Antigen unknown. Described time point: newly diagnosed GD, antithyroid drugs for less than 3 months. PBMCs provided the RNA from which the TCR library was made. About 9.1 milliliters of peripheral blood went into EDTA tubes. This CDR3 spans 16 amino acids. V lost 1 base to trimming and J lost 4 bases; unmatched junction nucleotides: 7. Germline assignment: CDR1 DFQATT and CDR2 SNEGSKA (reference sequence). With iRepertoire HTBI primers and Arm-PCR of CDR3 regions, TCR beta libraries were built. Each CDR3 protein gets one entry after TCRdb re-called the multiplex PCR reads with MiXCR. Of fewer than 500,000 distinct CDR3 sequences listed, roughly 16% are singletons. This sample was shared with a second study, whose subject was T cells in Graves' hyperthyroidism and ophthalmopathy.

The sample consisted of peripheral blood mononuclear cells (PBMCs), taken at new diagnosis, from a patient treated with antithyroid drugs. The chain uses TRBV20-1 and TRBJ2-2; TRBD2 agrees at 9 bases. This sequence was found in a man aged 35 to 55 with Graves disease. The CDR3 DNA is TGCAGTGCTAGAGCGTTCGGGACTAGCCGCACCGGGGAGCTGTTTTTT. Translated: CSARAFGTSRTGELFF.